This T cell receptor beta chain is drawn from a study of cytomegalovirus exposure and HLA in healthy donors. Across the whole study: The platform used for the 120 or so validation repertoires matched that of the roughly 700 first-cohort repertoires, a later analysis reported.

Trimming shortened V by 6 bases and J by 0 bases, and 10 bases separated the two germline ends. This CDR3 contains 14 residues. Per the germline V gene, CDR1 is WSHSY and CDR2 is SAAADI. Some clones are missing from TCRdb's copy, which holds only in-frame ones; the method was immunoSEQ multiplex PCR. The sample lists some 100,000 clones, around 89% occurring once. This clone occurred once. Sequenced input: PBMCs. The clonotype originates from a man aged 18 to 30 in good health and CMV-seronegative. The chain links TRBV10-2 to TRBJ2-3, with D unresolved. CDR3 nucleotides: TGCGCCAGCAGCCAATTTACTAGCACAGATACGCAGTATTTT. Translation: CASSQFTSTDTQYF.